This TCR beta chain was found in a study of Ad26.COV2.S vaccination and SARS-CoV-2 variants. Overall study context: Among those in the COV1001 Ad26.COV2.S trial arm was the donor. Donor got 5x10^10 or 1x10^11 viral particles of Ad26.COV2.S.

Treatment here: 15 to 20 received Ad26.COV2.S at low or high dose, single or two shots; about 5 received placebo; per-sample allocation not given. On day 63 after the first injection, vaccine and placebo recipients gave samples. The length of the CDR3 is 15 residues. Germline V CDR1 and CDR2: SGHAT, FQNNGV. V was pared by 1 base and J by 2 bases, with 12 bases between. Some clones are missing from TCRdb's copy, which holds only in-frame ones; the method was immunoSEQ multiplex PCR. The table lists about 480,000 clones, roughly 87% of them singletons. The genes are TRBV11-2 and TRBJ2-7; TRBD1 is a possible D gene (6 bases). The source was peripheral blood, collected in a trial of Ad26.COV2.S vaccine versus placebo. The TCR comes from a person aged 18 to 59 who received the Ad26.COV2.S COVID-19 vaccine or a placebo. The CDR3 spells CASSLGQGSPYEQYF. In nucleotides, the CDR3 is TGTGCCAGCAGCTTAGGGCAGGGGTCCCCCTACGAGCAGTACTTC.